The rows below give T cell receptor beta chains drawn from one sample of a study of T cell repertoires in cytomegalovirus infection. Each CDR3 protein gets one entry after TCRdb re-called the reads with MiXCR. Of 900,000 to 950,000 distinct CDR3 sequences listed, around 30% were seen once; the top ten hold over 11%. These receptors have no identified antigens. The sample consisted of cultured CD8+ T cells from PBMCs, taken from culture after CMV antigen stimulation. The receptors were gathered from a human donor in good health (CMV status not recorded). Some clones in this sample may be carry-over from other donors' samples. The CDR3 runs from the conserved cysteine through the conserved F or W. A D gene is named only where the DNA matches it firmly. Only some rows state a clone size, as once, few, many or a class for expanded clones.

d_gene	abundance	j_gene	v_gene	CDR3aa	CDR3nt
NA	NA	TRBJ1-1	TRBV19	CASVQGSLVNTEAFF	TGTGCCAGTGTACAGGGTAGTTTGGTGAACACTGAAGCTTTCTTT
TRBD2	many	TRBJ2-3	TRBV7-9	CASSLASGGNPTDTQYF	TGTGCCAGCAGCTTAGCTAGCGGGGGAAACCCTACAGATACGCAGTATTTT
NA	NA	TRBJ1-6	TRBV7-6	CASSFDTLLDSPLHF	TGTGCCAGCAGCTTTGATACTTTACTAGATTCACCCCTCCACTTT
NA	once	TRBJ2-3	TRBV7-6	CASSSQTRGTDTQYF	TGTGCCAGCAGCTCACAAACTAGGGGCACAGATACGCAGTATTTT
NA	NA	TRBJ1-1	TRBV6-2/TRBV6-3	CASSYSDLDTEAFF	TGTGCCAGCAGTTACTCGGATTTGGACACTGAAGCTTTCTTT
TRBD1	many	TRBJ2-5	TRBV7-6	CASSYRSGGETQYF	TGTGCCAGCAGCTACAGATCAGGGGGAGAGACCCAGTACTTC
NA	NA	TRBJ2-7	TRBV20-1	CSAIGESSYEQYF	TGCAGTGCTATAGGGGAAAGCTCCTACGAGCAGTACTTC
TRBD1	NA	TRBJ1-5	TRBV13	CVSSTGQGQPQHF	TGTGTCAGCAGCACGGGACAGGGTCAGCCCCAGCATTTT
TRBD1	few	TRBJ2-7	TRBV2	CASATGQGSNYEQYF	TGTGCCAGCGCGACGGGACAGGGGTCGAATTACGAGCAGTACTTC
NA	NA	TRBJ1-5	TRBV19	CASTPSGGNNQPQHF	TGTGCCAGTACCCCCTCTGGTGGAAACAATCAGCCCCAGCATTTT
NA	few	TRBJ1-6	TRBV28	CASSQGSPGSPLHF	TGTGCCAGCAGCCAGGGGTCCCCAGGGTCACCCCTCCACTTT
NA	NA	TRBJ2-6	TRBV11-1	CASSLAGSSSGANVLTF	TGTGCCAGCAGCTTAGCGGGGAGTAGCTCTGGGGCCAACGTCCTGACTTTC
NA	NA	TRBJ1-1	TRBV7-6	CASSLQATNTEAFF	TGTGCCAGCAGCTTACAGGCAACGAACACTGAAGCTTTCTTT
NA	once	TRBJ1-2	TRBV27	CASSGPLGGGYTF	TGTGCCAGCAGTGGCCCCCTTGGGGGGGGCTACACCTTC
NA	NA	TRBJ2-1	TRBV9	CASSVAGLPVNEQFF	TGTGCCAGCAGCGTAGCTGGGCTCCCAGTCAATGAGCAGTTCTTC
TRBD1	few	TRBJ1-1	TRBV6-6	CASSYSRDRVDTEAFF	TGTGCCAGCAGTTACTCCCGGGACAGGGTGGACACTGAAGCTTTCTTT
TRBD1	NA	TRBJ2-2	TRBV7-8	CASSLLDRAEAGELFF	TGTGCCAGCAGCCTGCTGGACAGGGCAGAAGCCGGGGAGCTGTTTTTT
NA	NA	TRBJ1-2	TRBV10-3	CAIRTADNYGYTF	TGTGCCATTCGGACAGCCGACAACTATGGCTACACCTTC
TRBD2	few	TRBJ2-5	TRBV20-1	CSAHWASGQETQYF	TGCAGTGCCCATTGGGCTAGCGGGCAAGAGACCCAGTACTTC
NA	NA	TRBJ2-5	TRBV6-5	CASRVKQQGLPIQETQYF	TGTGCCAGCAGGGTCAAACAACAGGGACTACCCATACAAGAGACCCAGTACTTC
NA	few	TRBJ1-2	TRBV4-1	CASSQGRVVVGYGYTF	TGCGCCAGCAGCCAAGGGCGGGTTGTCGTGGGGTATGGCTACACCTTC
NA	few	TRBJ1-6	TRBV4-3	CASSQDSGGSPLHF	TGCGCCAGCAGCCAAGATTCTGGTGGGTCACCCCTCCACTTT
NA	few	TRBJ2-1	TRBV5-5	CASIREGNEQFF	TGTGCCAGCATCCGAGAGGGCAATGAGCAGTTCTTC
TRBD1	few	TRBJ2-1	TRBV12-3/TRBV12-4	CASSRTGGGEQFF	TGTGCCAGCAGTCGAACAGGGGGCGGGGAGCAGTTCTTC
TRBD2	few	TRBJ2-3	TRBV11-1	CASSADSSGVLDTQYF	TGTGCCAGCAGCGCCGACTCGAGCGGGGTTTTGGATACGCAGTATTTT
NA	many	TRBJ1-1	TRBV12-3/TRBV12-4	CASSFGQLFTEAFF	TGTGCCAGCAGTTTCGGTCAGCTGTTCACTGAAGCTTTCTTT
NA	NA	TRBJ2-1	TRBV27	CASSPTPRGNEQFF	TGTGCCAGCAGTCCTACCCCCCGGGGAAATGAGCAGTTCTTC
NA	few	TRBJ2-1	TRBV5-1	CASSWGRGATPNEQFF	TGCGCCAGCAGCTGGGGACGGGGGGCCACCCCCAATGAGCAGTTCTTC
NA	NA	TRBJ1-1	TRBV6-1	CASSRGQSFMNTEAFF	TGTGCCAGCAGTCGTGGACAGTCTTTTATGAACACTGAAGCTTTCTTT
NA	few	TRBJ1-2	TRBV29-1	CSVEDLRSPYGYTF	TGCAGCGTTGAAGATCTAAGGAGTCCGTATGGCTACACCTTC
NA	NA	TRBJ1-4	TRBV12-3/TRBV12-4	CASSPQGADNEKLFF	TGTGCCAGCAGTCCTCAGGGTGCAGATAATGAAAAACTGTTTTTT
NA	NA	TRBJ1-2	TRBV27	CASTSASPGTSDHGYTF	TGTGCCAGCACTTCCGCGAGCCCCGGGACCTCGGACCATGGCTACACCTTC
NA	NA	TRBJ2-4	TRBV5-6	CASSLSGQPGKNIQYF	TGTGCCAGCAGCTTGTCCGGACAGCCAGGAAAAAACATTCAGTACTTC
TRBD1	NA	TRBJ1-1	TRBV27	CASSLGQGLLGTEAFF	TGTGCCAGCAGTTTAGGACAGGGATTATTGGGCACTGAAGCTTTCTTT
NA	NA	TRBJ1-2	TRBV5-8	CASSSDPFYGYTF	TGTGCCAGCAGCTCCGATCCCTTCTATGGCTACACCTTC
NA	few	TRBJ1-1	TRBV20-1	CSAVNTEAFF	TGCAGTGCGGTGAACACTGAAGCTTTCTTT
NA	NA	TRBJ2-7	TRBV5-4	CASSFWGDYEQYF	TGTGCCAGCAGCTTTTGGGGGGACTACGAGCAGTACTTC
NA	NA	TRBJ2-3	TRBV2	CASSDMGNTDTQYF	TGTGCCAGCAGTGACATGGGAAACACAGATACGCAGTATTTT
NA	NA	TRBJ1-2	TRBV6-1	CASSEVRPGGGYGYTF	TGTGCCAGCAGTGAAGTCCGACCGGGAGGCGGCTACGGCTACACCTTC
NA	NA	TRBJ1-4	TRBV6-5	CASRQTREGEKLFF	TGTGCCAGCAGGCAGACAAGGGAGGGTGAAAAACTGTTTTTT
NA	few	TRBJ2-1	TRBV4-3	CASSLQASSGNEQFF	TGCGCCAGCAGCCTCCAGGCCTCATCGGGGAATGAGCAGTTCTTC
TRBD2	NA	TRBJ2-1	TRBV7-9	CASSPPSSGGRDEQFF	TGTGCCAGCAGCCCCCCCAGTAGCGGGGGAAGGGATGAGCAGTTCTTC
NA	few	TRBJ2-2	TRBV7-6	CAPRDSDTGELFF	TGTGCGCCGCGGGACAGTGACACCGGGGAGCTGTTTTTT
NA	NA	TRBJ2-5	TRBV7-8	CASSLTLGFGETQYF	TGTGCCAGCAGCCTCACCCTGGGTTTTGGAGAGACCCAGTACTTC
NA	few	TRBJ1-6	TRBV27	CASSSGVVSPLHF	TGTGCCAGCAGTAGTGGGGTGGTCTCACCCCTCCACTTT
NA	once	TRBJ2-3	TRBV27	CASSLLYRGTDTQYF	TGTGCCAGCAGTTTATTGTACAGAGGCACAGATACGCAGTATTTT
TRBD2	few	TRBJ2-1	TRBV6-5	CASSYSSRGGSYNEQFF	TGTGCCAGCAGTTACTCGAGTCGGGGGGGGTCCTACAATGAGCAGTTCTTC
NA	many	TRBJ1-1	TRBV4-2	CASSGVWGRTEAFF	TGTGCCAGCAGCGGAGTATGGGGGAGAACTGAAGCTTTCTTT
NA	many	TRBJ2-7	TRBV7-9	CASSTDSSYEQYF	TGTGCCAGCAGCACCGACAGTTCCTACGAGCAGTACTTC
NA	NA	TRBJ2-3	TRBV27	CASSLGIAYTDTQYF	TGTGCCAGCAGTTTGGGAATTGCTTACACAGATACGCAGTATTTT
NA	NA	TRBJ2-3	TRBV4-1	CASSPRDFPTGTDTQYF	TGCGCCAGCAGCCCCCGGGACTTCCCCACGGGGACAGATACGCAGTATTTT